The present T cell receptor beta chain was sequenced within a study of beta chain features in type 1 diabetes. Germline CDR1 reads SGDLS; CDR2 reads YYNGEE. The CDR3 spans 14 residues. The V gene lost 6 bases and the J gene lost 2 bases, with 11 bases spanning the gap. This clone was counted between two and nine times. Its cognate antigen is unknown. Since all of the isolated RNA was reverse transcribed, expressed TCRB transcripts were what got sequenced. Data came from immunoSEQ multiplex PCR; TCRdb stores just in-frame clones and leaves some out. This table holds 640,000 or so clones, around an eighth found once. Via the markers CD45RO/CCR7/CD25/CD127/CD95/CD27, stem cell-like memory, regulatory, central memory and naive CD4+ cells were sorted. Overall study findings and caveats: Patients with Type 1 diabetes showed moderately but significantly shorter TCRB CDR3s in all four CD4+ subsets.

The chain carries TRBV9 and TRBJ2-2; maybe TRBD1 (7 bases). The source of this sequence is a man between 18 and 29 years old with type 1 diabetes. Source material: naive CD4+ T cells from blood. The CDR3 region is CASTEGANTGELFF. The CDR3 DNA is TGTGCCAGCACGGAGGGGGCCAACACCGGGGAGCTGTTTTTT.